This T cell receptor beta chain was sequenced for a study of regulatory T cells in long-lasting Graves disease. Study-level results: Less diverse TCR repertoires were seen in persistent Graves' patients than in newly diagnosed ones.

The CDR3 covers 16 residues. Germline V gene lookup returns CDR1 LGHNA and CDR2 YNFKEQ. With V trimmed by 3 bases and J by 8 bases, 13 bases remained unmatched. TCR beta libraries were built with iRepertoire HTBI primers and Arm-PCR of CDR3 regions. TCRdb re-called the multiplex PCR reads with MiXCR, one entry per CDR3 protein. The sample lists some 250,000 distinct CDR3 sequences; 20% to 25% were seen once. Documented time point: newly diagnosed GD, antithyroid drugs for less than 3 months. The TCR library was prepared using RNA isolated from PBMCs. Turning to this clonotype: Its target is unknown. Possible read error: a much larger clone is one base away.

The material sequenced was peripheral blood mononuclear cells (PBMCs), taken at new diagnosis, from a patient treated with antithyroid drugs. V and J are TRBV4-2 and TRBJ2-1, with 7 bases fitting TRBD2. The receptor's source is a female donor with Graves disease. CDR3 amino acids: CASSHEGLVVSHEQFF. CDR3 nucleotide sequence: TGTGCCAGCAGCCACGAAGGACTAGTTGTTTCCCATGAGCAGTTCTTC.